The 26 T cell receptor beta chains below all came from one sample that was sequenced in a study of Tregs in tolerant kidney transplant recipients. Recipients received nonmyeloablative bone marrow transplants from related graft donors, with transient mixed chimerism. Sequencing was performed with immunoSEQ multiplex PCR; in TCRdb, only in-frame clones are kept and a portion is missing. Here the sample table reports about 23,000 clones. The input for sequencing was CD4+ T cells from blood (PBMCs), taken 6 months after the transplant. Receptor source: a human patient who received a combined kidney and bone marrow transplant. The graft donor may have contributed some T cells.

Comment on this clone: The read comes to an end 3 residues before the CDR3 does, leaving the germline J gene to fill in the end. The chain has TRBV18 and TRBJ1-1; D is ambiguous. CDR1 and CDR2 from the germline V gene are KGHSH and LQKENI. This CDR3 spans 14 amino acids. V was trimmed by 2 bases and J by 1 base, leaving 8 bases between them. The CDR3 spells CASSPDAENTEAFF. CDR3 bases read: TGTGCCAGCTCACCAGACGCGGAGAACACTGAA.

Of note for this clone: The read terminates 3 residues ahead of where the CDR3 ends, so the germline J gene completes it. The chain carries TRBV19 and TRBJ1-2; 7 bases agree with TRBD1. The germline CDR1 and CDR2 sequences are LNHDA and SQIVND (reference sequence). The junction had 15 bases not matched to a gene; V was cut back by 10 bases and J by 4 bases. The CDR3 consists of 15 residues. This CDR3 reads CATSVPGTVSYGYTF. The DNA read from the CDR3 is TGTGCCACCAGCGTCCCGGGGACAGTCTCCTATGGC.

A note on this clone: The read terminates 3 residues ahead of where the CDR3 ends, so the germline J gene completes it. The V gene is TRBV5-1, the J gene TRBJ2-2; possibly TRBD1 for D (6 bases). CDR3 length: 14 amino acids. Trimming cost V 4 bases and J 4 bases, with 11 bases left between them. Germline assignment: CDR1 SGHRS and CDR2 YFSETQ. CDR3 DNA (partial): TGCGCCAGCAGCCCGGCAGGGGTCACCGGGGAG. Encoded protein: CASSPAGVTGE. The CDR3 as a whole reads CASSPAGVTGELFF.

Note on this clone: The CDR3 is cut off 3 residues early in the read; its end comes from the germline J gene. V gene TRBV5-1 combines with J gene TRBJ2-7; 7 bases agree with TRBD2. CDR1 is SGHRS and CDR2 is YFSETQ in the germline V gene. Trimming removed 1 base from V and 5 bases from J; junction bases left unmatched: 0. CDR3 length: 12 amino acids. The CDR3 here is CASSLSGNEQYF. The DNA read from the CDR3 is TGCGCCAGCAGCTTGAGCGGGAACGAG.

Remarks on this clone: From the germline J gene comes the end of the CDR3, since the read stops 3 residues before it. This chain connects TRBV18 to TRBJ2-6; D not resolved. V shed 2 bases and J shed 4 bases, with 12 bases lying between them. CDR1 is KGHSH and CDR2 is LQKENI in the germline V gene. This CDR3 region has 16 residues. The sequenced CDR3 bases are TGTGCCAGCTCACCAGTCCCTTTCTCCGGGGCCAACGTC. Encoded protein: CASSPVPFSGANV. The entire CDR3 reads CASSPVPFSGANVLTF.

Of note for this clone: Coverage ceases 3 residues before the CDR3 finishes, and the germline J gene fills in the end. V usage is TRBV10-3 and J usage is TRBJ1-3, with unresolved D. In germline, CDR1 is ENHRY, CDR2 SYGVKD. The CDR3 has 13 amino acids. Trimming left V 8 bases short and J 2 bases short, with 10 bases between. CDR3 bases read: TGTGCCATCCTTGGCGGGCCTGGAAACACC. It is translated as CAILGGPGNT. The whole CDR3 sequence reads CAILGGPGNTIYF.

With regard to this clone: Coverage ceases 3 residues before the CDR3 finishes, and the germline J gene fills in the end. The J gene is TRBJ2-2, the V gene TRBV20-1; weak D call: TRBD2 (6 bases). The germline V gene has CDR1 DFQATT and CDR2 SNEGSKA (reference sequence). The CDR3 contains 14 residues. Trimming removed 6 bases from V and 4 bases from J, with 15 bases in between. The CDR3 loop is CSAPLALGTGELFF. Partial CDR3 DNA: TGCAGTGCCCCACTAGCCTTGGGCACCGGGGAG.

CDR3 residues: CASSGQGIRQPQHF. The CDR3 DNA, read in part, is TGTGCCAGCAGTGGACAGGGAATAAGGCAGCCC. V and J are TRBV6-1 and TRBJ1-5; TRBD1 aligns across 7 bases. From the germline J gene comes the end of the CDR3, since the read stops 3 residues before it. With V trimmed by 4 bases and J by 7 bases, 7 bases remained unmatched. This CDR3 has 14 residues. Germline loops: CDR1 MNHNS, CDR2 SASEGT.

A note on this clone: Coverage ceases 3 residues before the CDR3 finishes, and the germline J gene fills in the end. This chain connects TRBV6-2 or TRBV6-3 to TRBJ1-2; D is uncertain. The germline gives CDR1 MNHEY, CDR2 SVGEGT. This CDR3 contains 14 residues. The CDR3 is CASSYHGSMGGYTF. Incomplete CDR3 DNA: TGTGCCAGCAGTTATCACGGATCGATGGGCGGC.

To note about this clone: Read sequence stops 3 residues before the CDR3 end, and the germline J gene provides the missing end. The J gene is TRBJ1-5, the V gene TRBV7-8; no clear D. From germline, CDR1 is SGHVS and CDR2 FQNEAQ. The CDR3 totals 16 residues. CDR3 loop: CASSLGAGFGLSPQHF. The CDR3 DNA, read in part, is TGTGCCAGCAGCTTAGGGGCAGGTTTTGGACTCAGCCCC.

The CDR3 region is CASRQGGQPQHF. The part of the CDR3 DNA that was read is TGTGCCAGCAGACAGGGCGGTCAGCCC. This sequence joins TRBV6-2 or TRBV6-3 and TRBJ1-5; TRBD1 might be the D (6 bases). The read falls 3 residues short of the CDR3 end, and the missing part is taken from the germline J gene. V lost 6 bases, J lost 6 bases, and 9 bases lay in between. Germline CDR1 and CDR2: MNHEY and SVGEGT. This CDR3 is 12 amino acids long.

A word on this clone: The missing CDR3 end, 3 residues past where the read stops, is filled in from the germline J gene. The chain combines TRBV6-4 with TRBJ1-4; no clear D gene. The ends were cut back, 4 bases at V and 3 bases at J, with 9 bases in the middle. Germline CDR1 MRHNA, CDR2 SNTAGT. The CDR3 contains 14 residues. CDR3 loop: CASSVSRANEKLFF. The sequenced CDR3 bases are TGTGCCAGCAGTGTCTCGCGGGCTAATGAAAAA.

Worth noting for this clone: The read halts 3 residues ahead of the CDR3 end, with the missing end drawn from the germline J gene. Other nucleotide sequences in the sample specify the same CDR3. This chain connects TRBV7-2 to TRBJ1-5; D not resolved. The CDR3 sequence is 12 residues long. V was shortened by 4 bases and J by 7 bases, with 8 bases between the two germline ends. Germline CDR1 SGHTA, CDR2 FQGNSA. The CDR3 loop is CASSSLRQPQHF. The part of the CDR3 DNA that was read is TGTGCCAGCAGCTCCTTGCGACAGCCC.

With regard to this clone: The CDR3 end is not reached by the read, which stops 3 residues before it; the germline J gene fills it in. The chain couples TRBV30 to TRBJ1-2, with 7 positions matching TRBD1. Germline loops: CDR1 GTSNPN, CDR2 SVGIG (reference sequence). The V gene end was trimmed by 6 bases and the J gene end by 2 bases; junction bases not matched to a gene: 15. CDR3 length: 16 amino acids. The sequenced CDR3 bases are TGTGCCTGCCCGTTCCACCGACAGGGTAGGAACTATGGC. Translated: CACPFHRQGRNYG. The CDR3, in full, reads CACPFHRQGRNYGYTF.

As for this clone: The read stops 3 residues short of the end of the CDR3; the missing end is completed from the germline J gene. V is TRBV6-2 or TRBV6-3 and J is TRBJ2-5; TRBD2 matches at 9 bases. CDR1 MNHEY and CDR2 SVGEGT come from the germline V gene. The junction had 3 bases not matched to a gene; V was cut back by 7 bases and J by 3 bases. The CDR3 has 13 residues. CDR3 DNA (partial): TGTGCCAGCAAGCTAGCGGGGAAAGAGACC. It codes for CASKLAGKET. The CDR3 in full is CASKLAGKETQYF.

On this clone itself: The read terminates 3 residues before the CDR3 end, so the remaining end is supplied by the germline J gene. V and J are TRBV29-1 and TRBJ1-2, with D unclear. The germline V and J ends were trimmed by 7 bases and 0 bases, with 9 bases remaining between them. The CDR3 runs 12 residues. The germline V gene encodes CDR1 SQVTM and CDR2 ANQGSEA. Incomplete CDR3 DNA: TGCAGCGCCTTCGAGGCTAACTATGGC. The encoded protein is CSAFEANYG. The complete CDR3 protein is CSAFEANYGYTF.

Comment on this clone: The read falls 3 residues short of the CDR3 end, and the missing part is taken from the germline J gene. V gene TRBV7-2 combines with J gene TRBJ1-4; TRBD1 aligns across 8 bases. The CDR3 extends over 14 amino acids. V was pared by 5 bases and J by 7 bases, with 6 bases of the junction left unmatched. The V gene's germline CDR1 is SGHTA and CDR2 FQGNSA. The CDR3 here is CASSQQGGFEKLFF. The CDR3 bases that were read are TGTGCCAGCAGCCAACAGGGGGGGTTTGAAAAA.

Partial CDR3 DNA: TGCGCCAGCAGCCCCGGGACAGCAAATTCACCC. Its translation: CASSPGTANSP. The full-length CDR3 reads as CASSPGTANSPLHF. The J gene is TRBJ1-6, the V gene TRBV5-1, with 7 bases lining up with TRBD1. The read terminates 3 residues ahead of where the CDR3 ends, so the germline J gene completes it. The V gene's germline CDR1 is SGHRS and CDR2 YFSETQ. CDR3 size: 14 residues. The trim removed 4 bases at V and 7 bases at J, leaving 5 bases unmatched.

Turning to this clone: The CDR3 goes on 3 residues after the read ends, and that part is filled in from the germline J gene. The V and J genes are TRBV18 and TRBJ2-7, with 7 bases that match TRBD2. J gave up 5 bases and V 2 bases, and 3 bases lay outside the gene matches. From germline, CDR1 is KGHSH and CDR2 LQKENI. The CDR3 extends over 13 amino acids. CDR3 DNA, as far as it was read: TGTGCCAGCTCACCAGCAGCGGGGAACGAG. Translating gives CASSPAAGNE. The whole CDR3 protein is CASSPAAGNEQYF.

Concerning this clone: The read ends 3 residues shy of where the CDR3 ends; the end is completed using the germline J gene. The gene calls are TRBV10-3 and TRBJ1-1; D uncertain. CDR3 size: 13 residues. Germline CDR1 is ENHRY and CDR2 is SYGVKD. V was shortened by 3 bases and J by 4 bases, with 9 bases between the two germline ends. CDR3 loop: CAISDRRGTEAFF. The covered CDR3 bases are TGTGCCATCAGTGATCGACGGGGCACTGAA.

Note on this clone: With the read ending 3 residues before the CDR3 end, the germline J gene is used to fill in that end. The chain combines TRBV10-3 with TRBJ1-2; D remains ambiguous. Trimming took off 3 bases at V and 1 base at J, with 3 bases between the two ends. This CDR3 spans 12 amino acids. Germline CDR1 and CDR2: ENHRY and SYGVKD. CDR3 sequence: CAISDNNYGYTF. CDR3 bases read: TGTGCCATCAGTGACAATAACTATGGC.

The CDR3 sequence: CSAPGLNYGYTF. Incomplete CDR3 DNA: TGCAGTGCCCCGGGACTAAACTATGGC. V gene TRBV20-1 combines with J gene TRBJ1-2; maybe TRBD1 (5 bases). The read terminates 3 residues before the CDR3 end, so the remaining end is supplied by the germline J gene. The germline CDR1 and CDR2 sequences are DFQATT and SNEGSKA (reference sequence). V shed 6 bases and J shed 2 bases, with 10 bases lying between them. This CDR3 has 12 amino acids.

Details on this clone: The CDR3 extends 3 residues past the end of the read, so its final part is completed from the germline J gene. The chain is built from TRBV11-2 and TRBJ1-6; TRBD1 agrees at 8 bases. Trimming removed 5 bases from V and 5 bases from J; junction bases left unmatched: 5. Germline V lookup: CDR1 SGHAT, CDR2 FQNNGV. The CDR3 has 15 residues. The CDR3 bases that were read are TGTGCCAGCAGCACTAGACAGGGGCATAATTCACCC. The encoded protein is CASSTRQGHNSP. In full, the CDR3 is CASSTRQGHNSPLHF.

Worth noting for this clone: The read terminates 3 residues before the CDR3 end, so the remaining end is supplied by the germline J gene. The chain combines TRBV10-2 with TRBJ2-3, with TRBD2 identical over 8 bases. There are 16 residues in the CDR3. Germline V gene data show CDR1 as WSHSY and CDR2 as SAAADI. The V gene end was trimmed by 7 bases and the J gene end by 8 bases; junction bases not matched to a gene: 17. The CDR3 DNA, read in part, is TGCGCCAGCACCAACCTTAGGACTAGCATTCAAGCTACG. It encodes CASTNLRTSIQAT. The entire CDR3 protein reads CASTNLRTSIQATQYF.

Concerning this clone: Coverage ceases 3 residues before the CDR3 finishes, and the germline J gene fills in the end. The chain couples TRBV18 to TRBJ1-6; D gene ambiguous. The CDR3 covers 12 residues. From germline, CDR1 is KGHSH and CDR2 LQKENI. Trimming removed 2 bases at V and 9 bases at J, with 5 bases between. CDR3 loop: CASSPEGSPLHF. CDR3 DNA, as far as it was read: TGTGCCAGCTCACCAGAGGGTTCACCC.

Points on this clone: From the germline J gene comes the end of the CDR3, since the read stops 3 residues before it. V and J are TRBV7-6 and TRBJ2-2; D unresolved. The V and J ends lost 2 bases and 2 bases respectively, with 12 bases between them. The CDR3 extends over 16 amino acids. Germline CDR1 is SGHVS and CDR2 is FNYEAQ. CDR3: CASSLRQLANTGELFF. Incomplete CDR3 DNA: TGTGCCAGCAGCTTAAGGCAGTTAGCTAACACCGGGGAG. The variable domain in full, with the rest retrieved from reference TRBV7-6 and TRBJ2-2, is GAGVSQSPRYKVTKRGQDVALRCDPISGHVSLYWYRQALGQGPEFLTYFNYEAQQDKSGLPNDRFSAERPEGSISTLTIQRTEQRDSAMYRCASSLRQLANTGELFFGEGSRLTVL.